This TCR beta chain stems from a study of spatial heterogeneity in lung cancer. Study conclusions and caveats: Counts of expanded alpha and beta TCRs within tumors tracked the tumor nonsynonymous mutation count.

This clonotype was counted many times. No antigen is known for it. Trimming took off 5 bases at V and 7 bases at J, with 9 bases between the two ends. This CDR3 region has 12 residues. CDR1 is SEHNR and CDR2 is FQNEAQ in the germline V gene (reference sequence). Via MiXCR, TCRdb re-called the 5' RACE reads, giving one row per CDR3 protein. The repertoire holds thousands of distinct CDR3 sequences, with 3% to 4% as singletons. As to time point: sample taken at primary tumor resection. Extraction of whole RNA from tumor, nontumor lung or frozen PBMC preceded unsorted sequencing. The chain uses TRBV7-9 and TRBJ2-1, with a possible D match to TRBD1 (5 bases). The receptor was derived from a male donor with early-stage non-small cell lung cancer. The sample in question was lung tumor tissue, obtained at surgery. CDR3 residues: CASSPGLNEQFF. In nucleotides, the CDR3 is TGTGCCAGCAGCCCAGGGTTGAATGAGCAGTTCTTC.